The 15 T cell receptor beta chains below were found in one sample sequenced in a study of blood T cell repertoires in COVID-19. Assay used: immunoSEQ multiplex PCR; TCRdb lists only in-frame clones, some missing. The data contain some 300,000 clones, less than 90% of them seen just once; the ten biggest clones take up roughly 14%. The material sequenced was peripheral blood. The receptor source for this set is a woman aged 70 to 79 with COVID-19, enrolled during active disease.

Here the CDR3 reads CASRRPGDSTGELFF. CDR3 bases: TGTGCCAGCAGGCGCCCAGGGGATAGCACCGGGGAGCTGTTTTTT. J is TRBJ2-2 and V is TRBV7-9, with D tentatively TRBD1 (6 bases). The CDR3 contains 15 residues. Trimming took off 6 bases at V and 4 bases at J, with 15 bases between the two ends. CDR1 SEHNR and CDR2 FQNEAQ come from the germline V gene (reference sequence).

This clone was detected only once. V is TRBV18 and J is TRBJ1-1; D gene uncertain. Looked up from germline, CDR1 is KGHSH and CDR2 is LQKENI. Trimming removed 3 bases at V and 1 base at J, with 12 bases between. The CDR3 extends over 15 amino acids. CDR3 DNA: TGTGCCAGCTCACCCTCCAAGGAGGGGAACACTGAAGCTTTCTTT. Translated: CASSPSKEGNTEAFF.

The V and J genes are TRBV30 and TRBJ2-1; the match to TRBD1 covers 10 bases. The CDR3 extends over 15 amino acids. Germline V gene lookup returns CDR1 GTSNPN and CDR2 SVGIG (reference sequence). V shed 3 bases and J 7 bases; nucleotides not matched to a gene: 9. This chain's CDR3 is CAWRVRQGARNEQFF. The CDR3 nucleotides are TGTGCCTGGAGGGTCCGACAGGGGGCTAGGAATGAGCAGTTCTTC.

CDR3 nucleotide sequence: TGTGCCAGCAGAGAGAGGAGGGGCTCCTACAATGAGCAGTTCTTC. Translation: CASRERRGSYNEQFF. This chain links TRBV6-5 with TRBJ2-1; perhaps TRBD2 as D (6 bases). The CDR3 length is 15 residues. V was clipped by 6 bases and J by 0 bases, with 12 bases between them. Per germline, CDR1 MNHEY and CDR2 SVGAGI.

This clone is a singleton in its sample. The V call is TRBV19, the J call TRBJ2-1; 9 nucleotides line up with TRBD2. Germline CDR1 reads LNHDA; CDR2 reads SQIVND (reference sequence). CDR3 size: 15 residues. V lost 3 bases, J lost 9 bases, and 9 bases stayed unmatched. CDR3 in DNA: TGTGCCAGTAGTATTGGGCGGGGGGGCCAAGGTGAGCAGTTCTTC. Translation: CASSIGRGGQGEQFF.

This rearrangement joins TRBV2 to TRBJ2-7; a weak D match, TRBD1 (5 bases). Between the trimmed V and J ends, which lost 4 bases and 2 bases, there was a span of 9 bases. The CDR3 loop spans 13 amino acids. CDR1 is SNHLY and CDR2 is FYNNEI in the germline V gene. This CDR3 reads CASSAAGTYEQYF. In DNA form, the CDR3 reads TGTGCCAGCAGTGCCGCAGGGACCTACGAGCAGTACTTC. Full variable domain (missing parts from reference TRBV2 and TRBJ2-7): EPEVTQTPSHQVTQMGQEVILRCVPISNHLYFYWYRQILGQKVEFLVSFYNNEISEKSEIFDDQFSVERPDGSNFTLKIRSTKLEDSAMYFCASSAAGTYEQYFGPGTRLTVT.

The CDR3 nucleotides are TGCGCCAGCAGCCCTAGGAGTGCGGGGGTCGACGGGGAGCTGTTTTTT. Protein: CASSPRSAGVDGELFF. V usage is TRBV5-1 and J usage is TRBJ2-2; 7 positions agree with TRBD2. The V and J ends lost 4 bases and 7 bases, in that order; junction bases with no gene match: 13. Germline V gene data show CDR1 as SGHRS and CDR2 as YFSETQ. This CDR3 contains 16 residues.

The rearrangement joins TRBV11-2 to TRBJ2-5; the D is unclear. Between the trimmed V and J ends, which lost 5 bases and 5 bases, there was a span of 15 bases. CDR1 is SGHAT and CDR2 is FQNNGV in the germline V gene. The CDR3 is 14 amino acids. This chain's CDR3 is CASSHPGGVETQYF. The CDR3 DNA is TGTGCCAGCAGCCACCCCGGCGGTGTTGAGACCCAGTACTTC.

V gene TRBV28 combines with J gene TRBJ2-7, with TRBD2 matching over 16 bases. After removal of 5 bases from V and 7 bases from J, the junction contained 8 bases not matched to a gene. The CDR3 has 16 residues. CDR1 and CDR2 from the germline V gene are MDHEN and SYDVKM. CDR3: CASSPQGLAGGGEQYF. For the CDR3, the DNA is TGTGCCAGCAGTCCCCAGGGACTAGCGGGGGGGGGTGAGCAGTACTTC. Complete variable domain (other parts from reference TRBV28 and TRBJ2-7): DVKVTQSSRYLVKRTGEKVFLECVQDMDHENMFWYRQDPGLGLRLIYFSYDVKMKEKGDIPEGYSVSREKKERFSLILESASTNQTSMYLCASSPQGLAGGGEQYFGPGTRLTVT.

The chain employs TRBV7-9 and TRBJ2-5; 11 bases are a match to TRBD2. This CDR3 is built from 16 residues. The germline gives CDR1 SEHNR, CDR2 FQNEAQ (reference sequence). Unmatched junction bases numbered 4, after V lost 4 bases and J lost 0 bases. The CDR3 loop reads CASSSSLAGDQETQYF. The CDR3 nucleotides are TGTGCCAGCAGCTCCTCACTAGCGGGGGACCAAGAGACCCAGTACTTC.

J is TRBJ2-7 and V is TRBV11-2, with 8 bases matching TRBD1. Trimming removed 3 bases from V and 2 bases from J; junction bases left unmatched: 3. From germline, CDR1 is SGHAT and CDR2 FQNNGV. This CDR3 is built from 14 residues. The DNA for the CDR3 is TGTGCCAGCAGCTTTTTACAGGGGGCCTACGAGCAGTACTTC. It specifies CASSFLQGAYEQYF.

The V call is TRBV24-1, the J call TRBJ2-3; a possible D gene is TRBD1 (6 bases). The CDR3 length is 17 residues. Per germline, CDR1 KGHDR and CDR2 SFDVKD. Trimming pared 4 bases from V and 2 bases from J, leaving 18 bases between. The CDR3 here is CATSDTTRTEFTDTQYF. The CDR3, as DNA: TGTGCCACCAGTGACACAACACGGACAGAATTCACAGATACGCAGTATTTT.

The chain combines TRBV14 with TRBJ2-2; 8 nucleotides match TRBD2. The trim removed 3 bases at V and 7 bases at J, leaving 7 bases unmatched. Germline V gene lookup returns CDR1 SGHDN and CDR2 FVKESK. This CDR3 has 15 residues. The CDR3 region has the DNA TGTGCCAGCAGCCATCGGACTAGCTGGGGCGGGGAGCTGTTTTTT. It yields the protein CASSHRTSWGGELFF.

V usage is TRBV2 and J usage is TRBJ1-1; TRBD1 is a possible D gene (6 bases). Trimming removed 8 bases at V and 5 bases at J, with 15 bases between. The CDR3 spans 13 residues. Germline V lookup: CDR1 SNHLY, CDR2 FYNNEI. CDR3 loop: CASSTGSWTEAFF. CDR3 coding DNA: TGTGCCAGCTCCACAGGGAGTTGGACTGAAGCTTTCTTT.

The chain couples TRBV30 to TRBJ1-1, with a weak D call TRBD1 (5 bases). This CDR3 spans 15 amino acids. Between the trimmed V and J ends, which lost 4 bases and 5 bases, there was a span of 20 bases. Germline values: CDR1 GTSNPN, CDR2 SVGIG (reference sequence). The CDR3 DNA is TGTGCCTGGACGGGGAAACTCCCAGGGAGGACTGAAGCTTTCTTT. Protein sequence: CAWTGKLPGRTEAFF. The full variable domain, with the rest looked up from reference TRBV30 and TRBJ1-1, is SQTIHQWPATLVQPVGSPLSLECTVEGTSNPNLYWYRQAAGRGLQLLFYSVGIGQISSEVPQNLSASRPQDRQFILSSKKLLLSDSGFYLCAWTGKLPGRTEAFFGQGTRLTVV.